The entry below gives a single TCR beta chain sequence along with its context. The antigen this receptor binds is unknown. Qualities for individual bases were not recorded, and no much larger clone is one base off. CDR1 and CDR2 are read off the germline V gene as ENHRY and SYGVKD. The V end loses 0 bases and the J end loses 5 bases, and a stretch of 12 bases separates them. The CDR3 contains 15 residues, cysteine and phenylalanine counted. The DNA shown is the 45-base CDR3, in frame from base 1. These data are taken from a study of technical replicates of blood from several donors (TCRdb year 2017). The library was produced with the immunoSEQ multiplex PCR assay. This is the immuneACCESS table as TCRdb keeps it, with only in-frame sequences that have V and J called. A part of the clones is gone; compared with another copy, unresolved V genes explain less than half, and the rest is unexplained. In all, the sample holds 68,000 or so clones, and approximately 89% of those were seen once. The ten biggest clones cover roughly 5% of the sample.

The chain is encoded by TRBV10-3 joined to TRBJ2-3; TRBD2 might be the D gene, on 7 matching bases. The clonotype comes from a human donor in good health. Some clones in this sample may be carry-over from other donors' samples. Material: PBMCs. The nucleotide sequence reads as follows: TGTGCCATCAGTGAGTCCGAGGGGGGGAAAGATACGCAGTATTTT. Its amino acids are CAISESEGGKDTQYF.